This T cell receptor (beta chain) was identified in a study of early stage breast cancer tumors. This CDR3 has 13 amino acids. CDR1 and CDR2 from the germline V gene are ENHRY and SYGVKD. J was trimmed by 6 bases and V by 7 bases; bases with no gene match: 6. Relative to its sample, this clone is medium-sized. The assay was immunoSEQ multiplex PCR, and TCRdb's table has in-frame clones only and misses some. The sample contains thousands of clones, 55% to 75% of which appear only once. Sequenced: normal breast tissue next to the tumor. The receptor comes from a person in their sixties or seventies with breast cancer. The V gene is TRBV10-3, the J gene TRBJ1-3, with 7 bases matching TRBD1. The CDR3 region is CAITRGGENTIYF. DNA for the CDR3: TGTGCCATCACTCGAGGGGGCGAAAACACCATATATTTT.